The clone carrying this T cell receptor (beta chain) was observed many times. One end of the junction does not line up with germline, which may come from a read error. TCRdb redid the calling of the 5' RACE reads with MiXCR, one entry per CDR3 protein. The data show tens of thousands of distinct CDR3 sequences, about 3.7% seen once. In germline, CDR1 is ENHRY, CDR2 SYGVKD. CDR3 length equals 13 residues. The data belong to a study of neurological immune-mediated disorders. The gene calls are TRBV10-3 and TRBJ1-5; D not resolved. The TCR comes from a woman aged 45 to 65 with multiple sclerosis. The sample consisted of PBMCs. CDR3 in DNA: TGTGCCATCAGTGCAGACTCCGATCAGCCCCAGAATTTT. Translated: CAISADSDQPQNF.